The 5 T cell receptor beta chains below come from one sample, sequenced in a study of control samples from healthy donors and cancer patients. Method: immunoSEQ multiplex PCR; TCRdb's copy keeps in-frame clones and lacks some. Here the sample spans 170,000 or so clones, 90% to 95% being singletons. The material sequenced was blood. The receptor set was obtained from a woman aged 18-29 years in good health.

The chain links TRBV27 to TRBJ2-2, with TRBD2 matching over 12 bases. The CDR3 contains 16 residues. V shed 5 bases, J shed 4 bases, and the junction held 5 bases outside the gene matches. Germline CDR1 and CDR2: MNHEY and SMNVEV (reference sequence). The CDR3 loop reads CASSPSGRAGTGELFF. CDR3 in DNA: TGTGCCAGCAGTCCTAGCGGGAGGGCAGGCACCGGGGAGCTGTTTTTT.

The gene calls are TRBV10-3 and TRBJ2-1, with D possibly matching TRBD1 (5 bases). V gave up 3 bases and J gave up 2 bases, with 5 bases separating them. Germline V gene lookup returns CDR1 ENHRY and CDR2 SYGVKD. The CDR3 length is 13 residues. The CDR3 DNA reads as TGTGCCATCAGTGAAGGGGCCTACAATGAGCAGTTCTTC. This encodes CAISEGAYNEQFF.

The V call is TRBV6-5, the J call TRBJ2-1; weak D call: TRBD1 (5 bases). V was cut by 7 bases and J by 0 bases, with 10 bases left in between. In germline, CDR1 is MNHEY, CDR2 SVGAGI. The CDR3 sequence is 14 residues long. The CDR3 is CASKTAASYNEQFF. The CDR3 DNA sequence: TGTGCCAGCAAGACAGCCGCCTCCTACAATGAGCAGTTCTTC.

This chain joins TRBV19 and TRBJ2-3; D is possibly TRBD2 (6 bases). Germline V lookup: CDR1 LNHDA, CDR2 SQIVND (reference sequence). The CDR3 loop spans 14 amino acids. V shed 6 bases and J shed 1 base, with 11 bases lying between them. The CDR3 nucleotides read TGTGCCAGTAGAATGGGGGAGGGCACAGATACGCAGTATTTT. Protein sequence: CASRMGEGTDTQYF. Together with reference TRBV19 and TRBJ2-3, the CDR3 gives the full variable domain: DGGITQSPKYLFRKEGQNVTLSCEQNLNHDAMYWYRQDPGQGLRLIYYSQIVNDFQKGDIAEGYSVSREKKESFPLTVTSAQKNPTAFYLCASRMGEGTDTQYFGPGTRLTVL.

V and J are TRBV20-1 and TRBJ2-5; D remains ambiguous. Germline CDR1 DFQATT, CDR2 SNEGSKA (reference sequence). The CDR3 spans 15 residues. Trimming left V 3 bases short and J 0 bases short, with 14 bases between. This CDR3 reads CSASEADHYQETQYF. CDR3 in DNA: TGCAGTGCTAGTGAGGCAGATCATTACCAAGAGACCCAGTACTTC.